This TCR beta chain came from a study of blood T cell repertoires in COVID-19. Study overall: Samples taken during acute and convalescent COVID-19 were collected in the United States, Italy and Spain. PBMCs, B-cell-depleted T cells, or T cells provided the cDNA or gDNA that made up the material.

Per the original data handling: Using reference gene primer amplification, nucleated cell counts were estimated. Sequencing used immunoSEQ multiplex PCR; TCRdb keeps in-frame clones, though not all of them. The V and J calls and clone size come from that table; D and trimming were worked out from the DNA. The data contain about 130,000 clones, about 70% of them singletons. The TCR comes from a woman aged 65 to 85 with acute or convalescent COVID-19. Input material: peripheral blood.

CDR3 loop: CASSPWGQGNTGELFF. The CDR3, as DNA: TGTGCCAGCAGCCCCTGGGGACAGGGGAACACCGGGGAGCTGTTTTTT. V and J are TRBV14 and TRBJ2-2; 9 positions match TRBD1. CDR1 SGHDN and CDR2 FVKESK come from the germline V gene. The CDR3 is made up of 16 amino acids. V trimming: 4 bases; J trimming: 1 base; junction bases outside the gene matches: 4.